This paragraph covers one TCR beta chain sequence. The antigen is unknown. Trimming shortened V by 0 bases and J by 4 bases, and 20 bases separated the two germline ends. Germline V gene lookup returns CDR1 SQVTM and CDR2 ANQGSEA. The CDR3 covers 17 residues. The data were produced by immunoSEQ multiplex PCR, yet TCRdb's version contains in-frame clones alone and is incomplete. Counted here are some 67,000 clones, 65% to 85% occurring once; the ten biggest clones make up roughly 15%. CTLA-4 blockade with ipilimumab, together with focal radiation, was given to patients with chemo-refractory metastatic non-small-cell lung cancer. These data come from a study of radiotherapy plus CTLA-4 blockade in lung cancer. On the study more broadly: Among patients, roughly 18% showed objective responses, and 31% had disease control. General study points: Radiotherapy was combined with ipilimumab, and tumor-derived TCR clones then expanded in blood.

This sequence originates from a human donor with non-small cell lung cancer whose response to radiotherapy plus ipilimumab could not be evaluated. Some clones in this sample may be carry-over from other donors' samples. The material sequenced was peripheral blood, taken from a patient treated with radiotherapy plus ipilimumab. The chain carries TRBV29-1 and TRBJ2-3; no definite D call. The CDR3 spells CSVEDKARLVRPDTQYF. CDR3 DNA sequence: TGCAGCGTTGAAGATAAGGCGAGACTGGTGCGGCCAGATACGCAGTATTTT.